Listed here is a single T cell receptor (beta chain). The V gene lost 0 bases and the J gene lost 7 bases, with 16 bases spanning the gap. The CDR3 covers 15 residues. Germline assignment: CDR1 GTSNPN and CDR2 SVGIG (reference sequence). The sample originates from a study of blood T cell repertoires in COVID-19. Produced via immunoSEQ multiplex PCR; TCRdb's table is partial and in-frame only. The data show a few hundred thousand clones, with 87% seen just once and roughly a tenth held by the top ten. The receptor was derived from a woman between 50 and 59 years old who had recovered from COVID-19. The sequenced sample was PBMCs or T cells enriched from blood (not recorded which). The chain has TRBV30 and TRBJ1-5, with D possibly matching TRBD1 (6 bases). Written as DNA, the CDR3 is TGTGCCTGGAGTGTCGAGGGACAAGGAGTCCAGCCCCAGCATTTT. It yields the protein CAWSVEGQGVQPQHF.